A single T cell receptor (beta chain) is shown here with its context. A single record per CDR3 protein comes from TCRdb applying MiXCR to the 5' RACE reads. Among approximately 47,000 distinct CDR3 sequences, about 18% were seen once, and the ten largest hold more than 2.5%. This sample is drawn from a study of chronic HIV infection and antiretroviral therapy. CDR1 and CDR2 (germline): SGHAT, FQNNGV. The CDR3 extends over 14 amino acids. Trimming removed 4 bases from V and 4 bases from J, with 11 bases in between. The TCR comes from an adult who had HIV and had not received antiretroviral therapy, or was an uninfected healthy control (not recorded which). The chain uses TRBV11-2 and TRBJ2-1; D may be TRBD2 (6 bases). Sequenced input: peripheral blood. CDR3 DNA: TGTGCCAGCAGCTCAAGTAGCGGTTACAATGAGCAGTTCTTC. It translates to CASSSSSGYNEQFF.